These 7 T cell receptor beta chains were all obtained from the same sample, sequenced in a study of T-cell reconstitution after alpha-beta-depleted transplantation in children. Unique molecular identifiers were incorporated during preparation of the TCRbeta library. TCRdb itself ran the PCR reads through MiXCR, one entry per CDR3 protein. The data hold 550,000 to 800,000 distinct CDR3 sequences, with about an eighth observed a single time. The sample consisted of PBMCs, taken before TCRalphabeta/CD19-depleted stem cell transplant. These receptors originate from a girl aged 2 to 9 with congenital amegakaryocytic thrombocytopenia, due to receive a stem cell transplant.

The J gene is TRBJ2-1, the V gene TRBV29-1, with D uncertain. The CDR3 runs 12 residues. From germline, CDR1 is SQVTM and CDR2 ANQGSEA. Trimming took off 4 bases at V and 8 bases at J, with 12 bases between the two ends. The CDR3, as DNA: TGCAGCGTTGTAAAGGGTAGGGATGAGCAGTTCTTC. It codes for CSVVKGRDEQFF.

A few counts support this clonotype. This chain joins TRBV10-2 and TRBJ2-7, with TRBD1 matching over 8 bases. The CDR3 totals 13 residues. V lost 5 bases, J lost 2 bases, and 2 bases stayed unmatched. Germline CDR1 reads WSHSY; CDR2 reads SAAADI. CDR3 sequence (DNA): TGCGCCAGCAGTATGGACAGGGCCTACGAGCAGTACTTC. This encodes CASSMDRAYEQYF.

This clonotype was detected only a few times. The chain carries TRBV20-1 and TRBJ2-1; 9 bases are shared with TRBD2. After removal of 2 bases from V and 2 bases from J, the junction contained 4 bases not matched to a gene. This CDR3 comprises 15 residues. Germline CDR1 is DFQATT and CDR2 is SNEGSKA (reference sequence). The CDR3 is CSARLAGNPYNEQFF. The CDR3 DNA follows: TGCAGTGCTAGACTAGCGGGAAATCCCTACAATGAGCAGTTCTTC.

This clonotype was observed a handful of times. The chain has TRBV7-9 and TRBJ2-7; D is uncertain. CDR3 size: 15 residues. V lost 8 bases, J lost 0 bases, and 17 bases lay in between. CDR1 and CDR2 (germline): SEHNR, FQNEAQ (reference sequence). The DNA of the CDR3 is TGTGCCAGCTCAGGACCCCCGGACGTCTCCTACGAGCAGTACTTC. This encodes CASSGPPDVSYEQYF.

The chain recombines TRBV20-1 with TRBJ1-4, with D possibly TRBD1 on 6 matching bases. The germline V gene has CDR1 DFQATT and CDR2 SNEGSKA (reference sequence). This CDR3 is built from 14 residues. The ends were cut back, 0 bases at V and 7 bases at J, with 12 bases in the middle. The CDR3 coding sequence is TGCAGTGCTAGAGACGGGGGCGCCTCTGAAAAACTGTTTTTT. It specifies CSARDGGASEKLFF.

This clonotype was counted at least ten times. The V and J genes are TRBV5-6 and TRBJ2-7; either TRBD1 or TRBD2 may fit D (5 bases each). V was pared by 7 bases and J by 3 bases, with 14 bases between. The CDR3 consists of 13 residues. Germline-derived CDR1 and CDR2 are SGHDT and YYEEEE. Here the CDR3 reads CASAWDRDYEQYF. CDR3 in DNA: TGTGCCAGCGCCTGGGACCGTGACTACGAGCAGTACTTC.

This clonotype was counted at least ten times. The CDR3 spells CASKQEGEETQYF. As DNA, the CDR3 is TGCGCCAGCAAACAGGAAGGGGAAGAGACCCAGTACTTC. This rearrangement joins TRBV5-1 to TRBJ2-5; a weak D match, TRBD1 (5 bases). Germline V gives CDR1 SGHRS, CDR2 YFSETQ. The length of the CDR3 is 13 residues. Trimming cost V 6 bases and J 3 bases, with 12 bases left between them.